Only a few counts were recorded for the clone carrying this TCR beta chain. This entry belongs to a study of human T cells and chemical hapten exposure. Turning to the study itself: Alopecia universalis, totalis or areata was present in patients who were mostly female.

Time point of the sample: pre-sensitization, week 0. Treatment denoted: therapeutic diphenylcyclopropenone sensitization with weekly scalp DPC. TCRdb ran MiXCR on the RACE reads and lists one entry per CDR3 protein. Of 85,000 to 90,000 distinct CDR3 sequences in the sample, 8% to 10% are singletons; the top ten hold around 3.6%. This CDR3 comprises 15 residues. Trimming removed 0 bases from V and 5 bases from J; junction bases left unmatched: 1. CDR1 and CDR2 from the germline V gene are SGHNT and YENEEA. The source is a woman between 35 and 50 years old with alopecia areata. Some clones in this sample may be carry-over from other donors' samples. Sequenced here: whole blood, sampled in connection with sensitization to the hapten diphenylcyclopropenone (DPC). The gene calls are TRBV11-3 and TRBJ2-2; the match to TRBD1 covers 9 bases. CDR3 loop: CASSLEGQGTGELFF. The CDR3, as DNA: TGTGCCAGCAGCTTAGAGGGACAGGGAACCGGGGAGCTGTTTTTT.